A single sample is the source of the 28 T cell receptor beta chains below, sequenced in a study of early stage breast cancer tumors (dated by TCRdb to about 2017). The library relied on the immunoSEQ multiplex PCR assay. Here the immuneACCESS table is served through TCRdb, limited to in-frame sequences with V and J called. Missing clones are a known gap in these copies; in checked studies unresolved V genes cover under half, and the rest lacks a known reason. This sample has tens of thousands of clones in its table, and roughly 80% of those were observed once. Clones ranked in the top ten supply 4.7% of the sample. The sample was blood. These receptor sequences come from a person aged 35-49 years with breast cancer.

V and J are TRBV19 and TRBJ1-2, with 8 bases identical to TRBD1. The V segment lost 5 bases and the J segment 4 bases; nucleotides outside the gene matches: 6. The CDR3 is 14 residues long. The germline V gene has CDR1 LNHDA and CDR2 SQIVND (reference sequence). The CDR3 sequence is CASSLGQGAYGYTF. CDR3 DNA sequence: TGTGCCAGTAGTTTAGGACAGGGAGCCTATGGCTACACCTTC.

The CDR3 reads CASSYSAPSSYNEQFF. As DNA, the CDR3 is TGTGCCAGCAGTTACTCGGCACCTAGCTCCTACAATGAGCAGTTCTTC. The V and J genes are TRBV6-5 and TRBJ2-1; no firm D call. Germline V gives CDR1 MNHEY, CDR2 SVGAGI. Trimming cost V 0 bases and J 0 bases, with 9 bases left between them. This CDR3 contains 16 residues.

This clone was observed a handful of times. The chain couples TRBV11-2 to TRBJ2-7; 9 nucleotides line up with TRBD2. The CDR3 has 18 residues. Germline V gene sequence: CDR1 SGHAT, CDR2 FQNNGV. J lost 4 bases, V lost 5 bases, and 18 bases had no gene match. The CDR3 here is CASSLPSTAGGSPYEQYF. In DNA form, the CDR3 reads TGTGCCAGCAGCCTCCCTTCAACAGCGGGAGGCTCCCCTTACGAGCAGTACTTC.

The rearrangement joins TRBV6-4 to TRBJ2-1; 11 bases are a match to TRBD2. The ends lost 6 bases at V and 9 bases at J; junction bases unmatched: 10. CDR3 length: 15 amino acids. Germline CDR1 MRHNA, CDR2 SNTAGT. Written as DNA, the CDR3 is TGTGCCAGCAGCCGAGGGACTAGCGGTTTAGGTGAGCAGTTCTTC. Protein product: CASSRGTSGLGEQFF.

The chain carries TRBV6-6 and TRBJ1-5; D not certain. Germline V gene sequence: CDR1 MNHNY, CDR2 SVGAGI (reference sequence). The CDR3 has 14 amino acids. The germline V and J ends were trimmed by 4 bases and 2 bases, with 9 bases remaining between them. The CDR3 spells CASSSSFGNQPQHF. The DNA of the CDR3 is TGTGCCAGCAGTTCAAGTTTTGGCAATCAGCCCCAGCATTTT.

This clone was counted only a few times. The chain has TRBV11-2 and TRBJ1-2, with D maybe TRBD1 (5 bases). Trimming removed 7 bases at V and 6 bases at J, with 24 bases between. Per germline, CDR1 SGHAT and CDR2 FQNNGV. The CDR3 has 16 residues. CDR3 nucleotides: TGTGCCAGCACTCTCGGCAGGGCCCCCAACAGAAATGGCTACACCTTC. This translates into CASTLGRAPNRNGYTF.

The V call is TRBV19, the J call TRBJ1-1, with D possibly being TRBD1 (5 bases). Trimming stripped 3 bases from V and 1 base from J, with 6 bases between. Germline V gene sequence: CDR1 LNHDA, CDR2 SQIVND (reference sequence). This CDR3 comprises 13 residues. As DNA, the CDR3 is TGTGCCAGTAGTATGGGGACGAACACTGAAGCTTTCTTT. Translated, it gives CASSMGTNTEAFF.

V gene TRBV7-6 combines with J gene TRBJ2-5, with D hard to call. The CDR3 extends over 16 amino acids. The germline gives CDR1 SGHVS, CDR2 FNYEAQ. Trimming shortened V by 5 bases and J by 7 bases, and 23 bases separated the two germline ends. The CDR3 is CASSPGGGGPVGTQYF. The CDR3 nucleotides read TGTGCCAGCAGCCCTGGCGGTGGTGGTCCCGTGGGGACCCAGTACTTC.

The chain employs TRBV7-2 and TRBJ2-1, with 12 positions matching TRBD2. The CDR3 is made up of 13 amino acids. With 5 bases clipped from V and 16 bases from J, the junction kept 9 bases outside the gene matches. CDR1 SGHTA and CDR2 FQGNSA come from the germline V gene. For the CDR3, the DNA is TGTGCCAGCAGCAACGGACTAGCGGGGACTCAATTCTTC. This sequence encodes CASSNGLAGTQFF. Full variable domain (missing parts from reference TRBV7-2 and TRBJ2-1): GAGVSQSPSNKVTEKGKDVELRCDPISGHTALYWYRQSLGQGLEFLIYFQGNSAPDKSGLPSDRFSAERTGGSVSTLTIQRTQQEDSAVYLCASSNGLAGTQFFGPGTRLTVL.

This chain joins TRBV19 and TRBJ2-6, with 10 bases aligning to TRBD1. V dropped 6 bases and J dropped 3; count of bases not matched to a gene: 5. The CDR3 spans 16 residues. Germline V CDR1 and CDR2: LNHDA, SQIVND (reference sequence). CDR3 protein: CASSRQGAGGANVLTF. In nucleotides, the CDR3 is TGTGCCAGTAGCCGACAGGGGGCGGGTGGGGCCAACGTCCTGACTTTC.

V usage is TRBV7-9 and J usage is TRBJ2-5; possible D gene TRBD1, 6 bases. CDR1 SEHNR and CDR2 FQNEAQ come from the germline V gene (reference sequence). Trimming removed 2 bases at V and 7 bases at J, with 14 bases between. The CDR3 totals 14 residues. This CDR3 reads CASSLTRQAGTQYF. The CDR3 DNA is TGTGCCAGCAGCTTAACCCGACAGGCCGGGACCCAGTACTTC.

This clone was found a few times. The chain is built from TRBV20-1 and TRBJ1-1; 7 bases match TRBD1. Germline V gene sequence: CDR1 DFQATT, CDR2 SNEGSKA (reference sequence). This CDR3 comprises 11 residues. The V segment lost 5 bases and the J segment 4 bases; nucleotides outside the gene matches: 1. CDR3 nucleotide sequence: TGCAGTGCTGCAGGGGGCACTGAAGCTTTCTTT. This gives the protein CSAAGGTEAFF.

The count of this clone is one. The chain uses TRBV7-3 and TRBJ2-3; either TRBD1 or TRBD2 may fit D (5 bases each). The CDR3 is made up of 15 amino acids. Germline V gives CDR1 SGHTA, CDR2 FQGTGA. V was shortened by 5 bases and J by 4 bases, with 16 bases between the two germline ends. DNA for the CDR3: TGTGCCAGCAGCACTTCTGGGGGTTACGCAGATACGCAGTATTTT. Its protein is CASSTSGGYADTQYF.

This CDR3 is CAINPGQYFSYEQYF. The CDR3, as DNA: TGTGCCATCAACCCGGGACAGTATTTTTCCTACGAGCAGTACTTC. V is TRBV10-3 and J is TRBJ2-7; 7 bases line up with TRBD1. V shed 7 bases, J shed 1 base, and the junction held 10 bases outside the gene matches. The CDR3 has 15 amino acids. From germline, CDR1 is ENHRY and CDR2 SYGVKD.

This sequence joins TRBV6-5 and TRBJ2-7, with 8 bases lining up with TRBD1. Unmatched junction bases numbered 2, after V lost 0 bases and J lost 1 base. In germline, CDR1 is MNHEY, CDR2 SVGAGI. The CDR3 totals 15 residues. The CDR3 here is CASSYSQGASYEQYF. Written as DNA, the CDR3 is TGTGCCAGCAGTTACTCTCAGGGGGCATCCTACGAGCAGTACTTC.

Notes on this clone: A junction end diverges from the germline sequence, so it may reflect a read error. This chain connects TRBV30 to TRBJ2-7, with 7 bases lining up with TRBD1. Germline V gene lookup returns CDR1 GTSNPN and CDR2 SVGIG (reference sequence). The CDR3 is 10 residues long. In DNA form, the CDR3 reads TGTGCCTGGAGTAAGACAGGGTTCCACTTC. It yields the protein CAWSKTGFHF.

V gene TRBV4-3 combines with J gene TRBJ2-2; 7 bases line up with TRBD1. The CDR3 runs 15 residues. Germline-derived CDR1 and CDR2 are LGHNA and YSLEER. The V segment lost 1 base and the J segment 6 bases; nucleotides outside the gene matches: 5. The CDR3, as DNA: TGCGCCAGCAGCCAAGGACAGGGTTCGGCCGGGGAGCTGTTTTTT. It encodes CASSQGQGSAGELFF.

This chain links TRBV30 with TRBJ2-1, with 7 nucleotides matching TRBD2. Germline V CDR1 and CDR2: GTSNPN, SVGIG (reference sequence). The V segment lost 8 bases and the J segment 0 bases; nucleotides outside the gene matches: 7. The CDR3 length is 14 residues. CDR3 region: CAAVPGGSYNEQFF. The DNA for the CDR3 is TGTGCCGCGGTGCCGGGGGGCTCCTACAATGAGCAGTTCTTC.

This sequence joins TRBV2 and TRBJ2-5; the D is unclear. V lost 2 bases to trimming and J lost 5 bases, with 3 bases between them. Germline loops: CDR1 SNHLY, CDR2 FYNNEI. This CDR3 is 11 amino acids long. The CDR3 reads CASSEMETQYF. The CDR3 bases are TGTGCCAGCAGTGAAATGGAGACCCAGTACTTC. Based on the CDR3 plus reference TRBV2 and TRBJ2-5, the full variable domain is EPEVTQTPSHQVTQMGQEVILRCVPISNHLYFYWYRQILGQKVEFLVSFYNNEISEKSEIFDDQFSVERPDGSNFTLKIRSTKLEDSAMYFCASSEMETQYFGPGTRLLVL.

This rearrangement joins TRBV4-3 to TRBJ2-3; D call uncertain. V dropped 2 bases and J dropped 0 bases, with 9 bases sitting between them. The germline V gene encodes CDR1 LGHNA and CDR2 YSLEER. CDR3 length: 15 amino acids. The CDR3 sequence: CASSQYRLSTDTQYF. The CDR3, as DNA: TGCGCCAGCAGCCAATACAGACTGAGCACAGATACGCAGTATTTT.

The CDR3 region is CASSYTSSYEQYF. The CDR3 region has the DNA TGTGCCAGCAGTTACACATCCTCCTACGAGCAGTACTTC. The rearrangement links TRBV6-6 to TRBJ2-7; D ambiguous. Germline loops: CDR1 MNHNY, CDR2 SVGAGI (reference sequence). The length of the CDR3 is 13 residues. Between the trimmed V and J ends, which lost 2 bases and 0 bases, there was a span of 5 bases.

CDR3 nucleotide sequence: TGTGCCAGCAGTTATTCGGTGAACACTGAAGCTTTCTTT. Protein: CASSYSVNTEAFF. This chain uses TRBV6-5 with TRBJ1-1, with D uncertain. Trimming cost V 3 bases and J 0 bases, with 5 bases left between them. Germline loops: CDR1 MNHEY, CDR2 SVGAGI. The CDR3 has 13 residues.

The J gene is TRBJ2-1, the V gene TRBV15; 14 positions match TRBD2. CDR1 is LNHNV, CDR2 YYDKDF, per germline (reference sequence). CDR3 length: 17 amino acids. Trimming cost V 1 base and J 8 bases; bases outside gene matches: 7. The CDR3 DNA follows: TGTGCCACCAGCAGAGTGGTGGGACTAGCGGGAGTACATGAGCAGTTCTTC. This encodes CATSRVVGLAGVHEQFF.

The genes are TRBV5-1 and TRBJ2-5; 10 bases are shared with TRBD2. V lost 0 bases, J lost 5 bases, and 4 bases stayed unmatched. There are 15 residues in the CDR3. In germline, CDR1 is SGHRS, CDR2 YFSETQ. The CDR3 bases are TGCGCCAGCAGCTTGGTCCTAGCGGGAGAGGAGACCCAGTACTTC. Its protein product is CASSLVLAGEETQYF.

About this clone itself: At the DNA level, this CDR3 is encoded by other sequences in the same sample as well. This chain connects TRBV7-2 to TRBJ2-5, with no clear D. CDR3 length equals 13 residues. Germline V CDR1 and CDR2: SGHTA, FQGNSA. V was clipped by 1 base and J by 2 bases, with 5 bases between them. CDR3 nucleotides: TGTGCCAGCAGCTTAGGGCTTCAAGAGACCCAGTACTTC. It specifies CASSLGLQETQYF.

This sequence joins TRBV18 and TRBJ2-6; D not certain. V lost 1 base, J lost 4 bases, and 8 bases lay in between. CDR3 length: 15 amino acids. CDR1 and CDR2 (germline): KGHSH, LQKENI. CDR3 sequence: CASSPQADGANVLTF. The CDR3 bases are TGTGCCAGCTCACCACAAGCCGACGGGGCCAACGTCCTGACTTTC.

The CDR3 loop reads CASSPRMDRSSGNTIYF. CDR3 in DNA: TGTGCCAGCTCACCACGGATGGACCGGAGCTCTGGAAACACCATATATTTT. V is TRBV18 and J is TRBJ1-3; no clear D. V dropped 1 base and J dropped 0 bases, with 13 bases sitting between them. Germline CDR1 and CDR2: KGHSH and LQKENI. The CDR3 length is 17 residues.

The gene calls are TRBV30 and TRBJ1-2; D gene unclear. The CDR3 is 13 amino acids. Germline V gives CDR1 GTSNPN, CDR2 SVGIG (reference sequence). Trimming removed 3 bases from V and 8 bases from J, with 16 bases in between. The CDR3, as DNA: TGTGCCTGGAGCTCTGGGCGAGGAGAAGGCTACACCTTC. Translating it yields CAWSSGRGEGYTF.